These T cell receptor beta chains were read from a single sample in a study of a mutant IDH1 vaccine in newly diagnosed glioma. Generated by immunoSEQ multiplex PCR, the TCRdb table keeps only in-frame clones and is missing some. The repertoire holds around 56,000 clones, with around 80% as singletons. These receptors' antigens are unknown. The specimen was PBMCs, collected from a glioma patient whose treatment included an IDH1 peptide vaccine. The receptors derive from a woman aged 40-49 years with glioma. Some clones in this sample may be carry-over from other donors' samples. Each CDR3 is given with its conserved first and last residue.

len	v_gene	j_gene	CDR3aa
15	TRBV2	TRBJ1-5	CASSVGLGSNQPQHF
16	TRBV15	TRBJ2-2	CATSRAGTGVTGELFF
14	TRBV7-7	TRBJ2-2	CASSFGIDTGELFF
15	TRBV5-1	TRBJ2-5	CASSLAPGDQETQYF
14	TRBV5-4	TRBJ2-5	CASSLKGLIETQYF
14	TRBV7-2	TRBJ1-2	CASSLVWQDYGYTF
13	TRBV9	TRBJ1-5	CASSDSDRAAQHF
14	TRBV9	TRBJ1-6	CASSPLVSNSPLHF
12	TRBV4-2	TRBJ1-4	CASSLGAFKLFF
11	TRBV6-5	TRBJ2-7	CASRRGVEQYF
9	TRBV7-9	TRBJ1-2	CASSSGYTF
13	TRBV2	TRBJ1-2	CASSGRQSYGYTF
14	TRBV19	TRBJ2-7	CASSMGGQGYEQYF
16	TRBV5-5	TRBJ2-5	CASSLGVDRVGETQYF
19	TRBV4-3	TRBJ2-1	CASSQGRGRGGASYNEQFF
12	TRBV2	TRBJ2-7	CASSLQSYEQYF
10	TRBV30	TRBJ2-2	CAWRKGELFF
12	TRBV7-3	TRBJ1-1	CASSFRATEAFF
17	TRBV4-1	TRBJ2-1	CASSPSRGGASYNEQFF
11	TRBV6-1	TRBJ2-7	CASSEGWGFYF
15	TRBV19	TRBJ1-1	CASSQKTGGWTEAFF
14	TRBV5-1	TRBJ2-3	CASGADGGTDTQYF
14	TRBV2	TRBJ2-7	CASSGVRGVYEQYF
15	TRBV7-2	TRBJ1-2	CASSLGQGPLYGYTF
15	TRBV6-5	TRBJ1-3	CASSTTAASGNTIYF
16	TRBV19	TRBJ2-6	CASSIPGGSGANVLTF
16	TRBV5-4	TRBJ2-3	CASSSQVAGGTDTQYF
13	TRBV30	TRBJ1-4	CAWSPGSREKLFF
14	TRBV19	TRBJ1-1	CASSMAGMNTEAFF
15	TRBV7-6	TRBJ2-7	CASSLISGGPYEQYF
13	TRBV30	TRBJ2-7	CAWRPVTRVEQYF
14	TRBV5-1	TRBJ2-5	CAILRGRGKETQYF
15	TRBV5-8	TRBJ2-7	CASSLSGTGQGEQYF
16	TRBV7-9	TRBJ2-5	CASSLAKGGARETQYF
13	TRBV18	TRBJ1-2	CASSPGQEDGYTF
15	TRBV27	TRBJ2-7	CASSPLNRLIYEQYF
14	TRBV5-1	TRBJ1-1	CASSLQGIGSEAFF
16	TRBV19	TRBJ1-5	CASRPQGFLSNQPQHF